This entry features one TCR beta chain sequence. Its antigen is unidentified. This entry comes from a study of T cell responses to AZD1222 COVID-19 vaccine. General study points: Mapped onto spike, vaccine-associated CD4 TCRs spanned it and were dominant at 160-218 and 743-854. Spike-specific TCR repertoires showed rising breadth and depth after two AZD1222 doses. Most donors were white British, females outnumbered males, and clonal diversity was possibly underestimated.

The CDR3 totals 13 residues. V was pared by 7 bases and J by 4 bases, with 11 bases between. The V gene's germline CDR1 is SNHLY and CDR2 FYNNEI. Profiling relied on immunoSEQ multiplex PCR, and the TCRdb table lists in-frame clones only, not all of them. The sample includes around 120,000 clones, roughly 89% of them seen just once. V and J are TRBV2 and TRBJ1-5, with D hard to call. The source was peripheral blood, collected on day 0 of AZD1222 vaccination. The clonotype comes from an adult in good health. This chain's CDR3 is CASTRLQNQPQHF. The CDR3 nucleotides are TGTGCCAGCACTCGACTGCAGAATCAGCCCCAGCATTTT.